This entry is about one TCR beta chain. What it recognizes is unknown. Germline values: CDR1 SGHDN, CDR2 FVKESK. V dropped 3 bases and J dropped 2 bases, with 36 bases sitting between them. The CDR3 consists of 23 residues. Each cDNA held unique molecular identifiers, and template switching gave it a universal primer site. TCRdb re-analysed the 5' RACE reads in MiXCR, keeping a single row per CDR3 protein. The table shows about 490,000 distinct CDR3 sequences, with nearly 15% occurring only once. The sample originates from a study of identical twins. Points from the study as a whole: Invariant MAIT and iNKT cells may have partly biased zero-insertion analyses. Sequences that were beta out-of-frame showed weaker excess twin sharing. Among monozygotic twins, out-of-frame TCR alpha sharing exceeded what models predicted.

Another study also made use of these data, one on yellow fever vaccine responses in identical twins.

This TCR was recovered from a woman between 18 and 30 years old in good health. The chain joins TRBV14 to TRBJ2-3; weak D call: TRBD2 (6 bases). The source material was CD4+ T cells sorted from blood. The CDR3 here is CASSHPIPIPRRVGRPLTDTQYF. CDR3 nucleotides: TGTGCCAGCAGCCACCCAATTCCGATCCCAAGACGGGTAGGGAGGCCGCTCACAGATACGCAGTATTTT.